This TCR beta chain was sequenced during a study of Ad26.COV2.S vaccination and SARS-CoV-2 variants. For the study at large: Ad26.COV2.S, an intramuscular injection, was given once or twice 56 days apart.

Study-level points and caveats: Substantial response breadth was reportedly seen for spike-specific CD8+ and CD4+ T cells after vaccination.

The protocol was immunoSEQ multiplex PCR, while the TCRdb copy is restricted to in-frame clones and leaves out a portion. The sample consists of a few hundred thousand clones, 90% of them appearing once. The treatment denotes: approximately 18 received Ad26.COV2.S at low or high dose, single or two shots; 5 received placebo; per-sample allocation not given. Samples came from day 63 after the first vaccine or placebo injection. The junction had 6 bases not matched to a gene; V was cut back by 1 base and J by 6 bases. The CDR3 extends over 15 amino acids. Germline V gene data show CDR1 as MGHRA and CDR2 as YSYEKL. In the case of this clone: Its specificity is not known.

The receptor comes from a person aged 18 to 65 who received the Ad26.COV2.S COVID-19 vaccine or a placebo. The material sequenced was peripheral blood, taken in a trial of Ad26.COV2.S vaccine versus placebo. This chain joins TRBV4-1 and TRBJ1-1; 9 bases line up with TRBD1. The CDR3 loop reads CASSQAGTGYPEAFF. The CDR3 DNA sequence: TGCGCCAGCAGCCAAGCGGGGACAGGGTACCCTGAAGCTTTCTTT.